This entry features one TCR beta chain sequence. This clone was found a few times. Its antigen specificity is not known. No clone much larger than this one lies a single base away; base qualities are absent. From the cysteine through the phenylalanine, the CDR3 covers 14 amino acids. Only the CDR3 part of the read is kept: 42 bases, read in frame from the first base. CDR1 LNHDA and CDR2 SQIVND were looked up in the germline V gene (reference sequence). V loses 7 bases of germline sequence and J loses 9 bases, and the interval between the two ends is 16 bases. The record originates from a study of cytomegalovirus exposure and HLA in healthy donors (dated by TCRdb to the late 2010s). In terms of the full investigation: The 550 to 750 repertoires of the first cohort and the roughly 120 validation repertoires were produced on the same platform, according to a later analysis. Besides the first cohort of roughly 660 subjects, a separate validation cohort made up of around 120 different subjects was used. The study aimed to test whether cataloging public T cell receptors could reveal signatures of past pathogen exposure. To predict cytomegalovirus infection status, the study brought together high-throughput TCR immunosequencing, statistical association of individual TCRs with disease status, and machine learning. Overall study outcomes, separate from this receptor: A later analysis lacked HLA typing for the validation cohort, so it scored co-occurrence in that cohort across all 110 or so repertoires. In vitro tests confirmed that a few of the cytomegalovirus-associated TCR beta chains recognize cytomegalovirus antigens. Subsequent analysis determined that TCRs grouped into clusters in the first cohort also showed a tendency toward co-occurrence across the 120 or so validation repertoires, and 94% of cluster scores exceeded 0. The classifier was reported to diagnose cytomegalovirus status with high specificity and sensitivity in both the original cohort and the validation cohort. The study gave a list of some 150 TCR beta chains associated with cytomegalovirus. Most TCR sequences were observed very rarely across donors, whereas some public TCRs were present in many individuals. The authors suggested that the approach could potentially be generalized to other disease states and immunological phenotypes.

Libraries were made using the immunoSEQ multiplex PCR assay. Under the source paper's analysis protocol: A statistical classification framework was built for diagnosing cytomegalovirus status from the catalog of TCR beta chain sequences. TCRdb re-hosts the immuneACCESS table, in-frame sequences only. Its copies lack some clones; in the studies checked, an unresolved V gene accounts for under half of them, and the cause for the rest is not known. Clonal size and the V and J genes are those of that table, whereas D and trimming came from the DNA. For this sample there are some 250,000 clones; roughly 89% appear just once. The ten biggest clones cover under 0.45% of the sample. Separate from the roughly 650-subject first cohort, the validation cohort of roughly 130 subjects was the group to which the donors belonged.

Specimen: PBMCs. The chain is encoded by TRBV19 joined to TRBJ1-6; the best D guess is TRBD1, with 6 bases matching. The sequence came from a woman between 18 and 29 years old in good health and CMV-seronegative. The sequenced DNA is TGTGCCAGTACCCCACAGGGATTTGGTTCACCCCTCCACTTT. It encodes CASTPQGFGSPLHF.